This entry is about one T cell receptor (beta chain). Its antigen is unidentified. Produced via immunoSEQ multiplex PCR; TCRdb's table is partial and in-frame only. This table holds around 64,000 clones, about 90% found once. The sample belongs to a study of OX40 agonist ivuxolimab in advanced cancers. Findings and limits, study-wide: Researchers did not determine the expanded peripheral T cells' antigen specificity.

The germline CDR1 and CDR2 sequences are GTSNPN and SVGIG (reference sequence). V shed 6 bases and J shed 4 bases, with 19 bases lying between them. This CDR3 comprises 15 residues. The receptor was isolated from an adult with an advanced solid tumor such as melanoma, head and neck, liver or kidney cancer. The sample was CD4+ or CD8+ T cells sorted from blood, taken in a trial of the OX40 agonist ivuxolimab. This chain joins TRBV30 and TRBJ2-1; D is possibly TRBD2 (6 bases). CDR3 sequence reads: CACWEGRGIYNEQFF. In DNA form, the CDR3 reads TGTGCCTGTTGGGAAGGACGGGGGATTTACAATGAGCAGTTCTTC.